A single sample is the source of the 14 T cell receptor beta chains below, sequenced in a study of technical replicates of blood from a few donors. Profiling relied on immunoSEQ multiplex PCR, and the TCRdb table lists in-frame clones only, not all of them. Altogether 80,000 to 95,000 clones are present, about 91% being singletons, with the ten largest covering roughly 0.27%. The sequenced material came from T cells isolated from PBMCs. The source is a human donor in good health.

The chain combines TRBV6-5 with TRBJ2-1; D might be TRBD2 (5 bases). Germline assignment: CDR1 MNHEY and CDR2 SVGAGI. Trimming cost V 4 bases and J 5 bases, with 15 bases left between them. The CDR3 has 15 residues. CDR3 in DNA: TGTGCCAGCAGTTCTCCTAGCTTTCCAAACAATGAGCAGTTCTTC. Protein product: CASSSPSFPNNEQFF.

J is TRBJ2-1 and V is TRBV13; possibly TRBD2 for D (6 bases). The CDR3 extends over 15 amino acids. V shed 3 bases and J shed 2 bases, with 11 bases lying between them. The V gene's germline CDR1 is PRHDT and CDR2 FYEKMQ (reference sequence). Written as DNA, the CDR3 is TGTGCCAGCAGCTTCGGGGCGGGAACCTACAATGAGCAGTTCTTC. This sequence encodes CASSFGAGTYNEQFF.

This clone was counted once. The chain combines TRBV5-1 with TRBJ1-6; TRBD1 aligns across 8 bases. The CDR3 extends over 15 amino acids. Trimming cost V 4 bases and J 5 bases; bases outside gene matches: 5. Germline CDR1 reads SGHRS; CDR2 reads YFSETQ. CDR3 DNA sequence: TGCGCCAGCAGCCTGCAGGGGGCACATAATTCACCCCTCCACTTT. Protein product: CASSLQGAHNSPLHF.

The chain has TRBV14 and TRBJ2-1, with 14 bases matching TRBD2. In germline, CDR1 is SGHDN, CDR2 FVKESK. CDR3 length: 15 amino acids. With 4 bases clipped from V and 7 bases from J, the junction kept 3 bases outside the gene matches. CDR3 sequence reads: CASSPGTSGGNEQFF. In DNA, the CDR3 is TGTGCCAGCAGCCCGGGGACTAGCGGGGGTAATGAGCAGTTCTTC.

The chain uses TRBV5-4 and TRBJ1-3, with TRBD1 identical over 9 bases. The CDR3 is made up of 14 amino acids. Per the germline V gene, CDR1 is SGHNT and CDR2 is YYREEE (reference sequence). V gave up 2 bases and J gave up 6 bases; unmatched junction bases: 3. In DNA, the CDR3 is TGTGCCAGCAGCTTACAGGGGGCGAAAAACACCATATATTTT. Protein sequence: CASSLQGAKNTIYF.

The chain recombines TRBV2 with TRBJ1-5; 8 bases map to TRBD1. The V and J ends lost 4 bases and 2 bases, in that order; junction bases with no gene match: 7. The CDR3 sequence is 16 residues long. Germline assignment: CDR1 SNHLY and CDR2 FYNNEI. The CDR3 region is CASSVLQGAGNQPQHF. The CDR3 bases are TGTGCCAGCAGTGTTCTCCAGGGGGCTGGCAATCAGCCCCAGCATTTT.

The chain recombines TRBV5-1 with TRBJ1-2; 7 nucleotides align to TRBD1. J lost 5 bases, V lost 3 bases, and 7 bases had no gene match. This CDR3 is built from 14 residues. CDR1 and CDR2 (germline): SGHRS, YFSETQ. CDR3 in DNA: TGCGCCAGCAGCTCCGGGACAGCACGGTATGGCTACACCTTC. It codes for CASSSGTARYGYTF. Filled out from reference TRBV5-1 and TRBJ1-2, the complete variable domain reads KAGVTQTPRYLIKTRGQQVTLSCSPISGHRSVSWYQQTPGQGLQFLFEYFSETQRNKGNFPGRFSGRQFSNSRSEMNVSTLELGDSALYLCASSSGTARYGYTFGSGTRLTVV.

This chain links TRBV29-1 with TRBJ2-3, with 7 bases fitting TRBD1. Germline assignment: CDR1 SQVTM and CDR2 ANQGSEA. The V and J ends lost 3 bases and 2 bases, in that order; junction bases with no gene match: 5. The CDR3 contains 14 residues. CDR3 sequence: CSVDLGQITDTQYF. The CDR3, as DNA: TGCAGCGTTGATTTGGGACAGATCACAGATACGCAGTATTTT.

This chain links TRBV7-8 with TRBJ2-1; 7 nucleotides align to TRBD1. From germline, CDR1 is SGHVS and CDR2 FQNEAQ. V lost 4 bases to trimming and J lost 10 bases; unmatched junction nucleotides: 13. This CDR3 has 15 residues. For the CDR3, the DNA is TGTGCCAGCAGCTCCGACAGGGCCCCTGGGGTCGAGCAGTTCTTC. Translation gives CASSSDRAPGVEQFF. The complete variable domain, with remaining parts taken from reference TRBV7-8 and TRBJ2-1, reads GAGVSQSPRYKVAKRGQDVALRCDPISGHVSLFWYQQALGQGPEFLTYFQNEAQLDKSGLPSDRFFAERPEGSVSTLKIQRTQQEDSAVYLCASSSDRAPGVEQFFGPGTRLTVL.

The chain has TRBV25-1 and TRBJ2-3; possible D gene TRBD2, 5 bases. The CDR3 contains 16 residues. Germline assignment: CDR1 MGHDK and CDR2 SYGVNS. V lost 0 bases, J lost 4 bases, and 14 bases lay in between. CDR3 nucleotide sequence: TGTGCCAGCAGTGAATACAATGGCGGGCCCGCAGATACGCAGTATTTT. As protein: CASSEYNGGPADTQYF.

The V gene is TRBV25-1, the J gene TRBJ1-2; D gene unclear. CDR3 size: 12 residues. The V and J ends lost 5 bases and 1 base respectively, with 5 bases between them. From germline, CDR1 is MGHDK and CDR2 SYGVNS. The CDR3 sequence is CASSTGNYGYTF. The CDR3 DNA reads as TGTGCCAGCAGTACGGGTAACTATGGCTACACCTTC.

The genes are TRBV7-9 and TRBJ2-1, with 11 bases that match TRBD2. The V gene's germline CDR1 is SEHNR and CDR2 FQNEAQ (reference sequence). Trimming cost V 5 bases and J 3 bases; bases outside gene matches: 15. This CDR3 region has 19 residues. The CDR3 DNA reads as TGTGCCAGCAGCCCCGGGACTAGCGGAGCCCGAGGGGGCTACAATGAGCAGTTCTTC. Protein product: CASSPGTSGARGGYNEQFF. Full variable domain (missing parts from reference TRBV7-9 and TRBJ2-1): DTGVSQNPRHKITKRGQNVTFRCDPISEHNRLYWYRQTLGQGPEFLTYFQNEAQLEKSRLLSDRFSAERPKGSFSTLEIQRTEQGDSAMYLCASSPGTSGARGGYNEQFFGPGTRLTVL.

This clone occurred once. The chain employs TRBV9 and TRBJ2-7, with 8 bases lining up with TRBD2. V lost 0 bases to trimming and J lost 0 bases; unmatched junction nucleotides: 2. Germline CDR1 reads SGDLS; CDR2 reads YYNGEE. The CDR3 covers 15 residues. The CDR3 DNA reads as TGTGCCAGCAGCGTAGCTGGGACTAGCTCCTACGAGCAGTACTTC. Translating it yields CASSVAGTSSYEQYF.

The rearrangement joins TRBV27 to TRBJ1-1, with D perhaps TRBD1 (5 bases). This CDR3 comprises 14 residues. V was clipped by 5 bases and J by 4 bases, with 14 bases between them. Germline CDR1 is MNHEY and CDR2 is SMNVEV (reference sequence). CDR3 sequence (DNA): TGTGCCAGCAGTGAGATGGGGCAAGGCACTGAAGCTTTCTTT. Protein sequence: CASSEMGQGTEAFF.